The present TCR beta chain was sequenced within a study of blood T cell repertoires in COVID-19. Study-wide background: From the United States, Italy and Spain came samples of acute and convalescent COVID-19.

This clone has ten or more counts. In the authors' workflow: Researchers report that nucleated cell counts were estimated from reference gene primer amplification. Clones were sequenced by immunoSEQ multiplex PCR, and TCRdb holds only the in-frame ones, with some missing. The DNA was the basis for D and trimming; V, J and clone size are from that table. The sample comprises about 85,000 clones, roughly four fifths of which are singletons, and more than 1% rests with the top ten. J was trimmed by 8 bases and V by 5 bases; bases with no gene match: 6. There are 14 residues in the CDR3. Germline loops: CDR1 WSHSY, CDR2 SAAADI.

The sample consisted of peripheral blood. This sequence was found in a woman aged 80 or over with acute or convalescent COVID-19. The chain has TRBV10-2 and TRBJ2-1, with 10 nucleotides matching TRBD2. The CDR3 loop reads CASSSSLAGDEQFF. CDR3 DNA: TGCGCCAGCAGTAGTAGCCTAGCGGGAGATGAGCAGTTCTTC.